This TCR beta chain was recovered during a study of glioma-infiltrating T cells after dendritic cell vaccination (dated by TCRdb to about 2016). In terms of the full investigation: The cohort included some 15 glioblastoma patients drawn from Phase I and II dendritic cell vaccination trials, of whom 9 were newly diagnosed and 6 had recurrent disease. Each patient got three intradermal injections of the dendritic cell vaccine, spaced at biweekly intervals, in the arm below the axilla. TCR sequencing metrics, including TIL content and tumor-blood repertoire overlap, were correlated with survival after dendritic cell vaccination. Between about 2003 and 2012, patients were given autologous tumor lysate-pulsed dendritic cell vaccination. To make the vaccine, monocyte-derived dendritic cells were cultured for about seven days with IL-4 and GM-CSF and then pulsed overnight with autologous tumor lysate. In glioblastoma patients vaccinated with dendritic cells, deep sequencing of TCR beta CDR3 regions served to measure the amount of tumor-infiltrating lymphocytes and to compare repertoires between tumor and blood.

The germline V end is reduced by 4 bases and the J end by 4 bases; junction bases left unmatched: 8. The CDR3 sequence holds 15 residues, the cysteine and phenylalanine included. Only CDR3 DNA is held: 45 bases, read in frame from base 1. The germline V gene yields SQVTM for CDR1 and ANQGSEA for CDR2. This clone is a singleton in its sample. Which antigen it targets is not known. Nothing much larger sits one base from this clone, and base qualities are not available. Using the immunoSEQ assay, TCRB CDR3 regions were amplified from around 2 micrograms of genomic DNA, or from all available DNA when less than that was on hand. The multiplex PCR relied on 60 forward primers for TCR V beta segments and 13 reverse primers for J beta segments. To estimate reads per starting template, synthetic control templates were spiked into each sample at limiting dilution. Sequencing produced 87 bp reads on the Illumina HiSeq System. As for the authors' bioinformatics: PCR and sequencing errors were removed by a nearest neighbor algorithm that merged closely related sequences. TCR overlap was measured as the percentage of unique tumor TCR beta sequences that were also present in the peripheral blood of the same patient. The source is immuneACCESS, and TCRdb retained only in-frame sequences with V and J called. Part of the clones is not carried over; for the studies checked, unresolved V genes explain less than half of this, and the remainder is unexplained. That table is the source of V, J and clone size, and D and trimming were worked out from the DNA. The sample table lists over 65,000 clones, 85% of them with a count of one. The ten largest make up roughly 8.4% of the sample.

Study-wide conclusions, independent of this receptor: The response model built on TCR overlap across three groups was characterized as speculative, with prospective validation still needed. TCR clonality showed no direct relationship with survival, which suggests that a diverse polyclonal response may matter. After dendritic cell vaccination, a higher estimated pretreatment TIL content predicted longer time to progression and overall survival. The cohort was small and heterogeneous, with few patients having full blood and tumor sets and even fewer initial-recurrent tumor pairs.

Sample time point, as interpreted from the label and publication: after dendritic cell vaccination, including at tumor progression/relapse. To be selected, patients needed enough residual fresh-frozen tumor tissue and more than two years of available survival data. An isocitrate dehydrogenase mutation was not carried by any of the glioblastoma patients, although molecular status was otherwise variable. PBMC were collected before vaccination, two weeks after the third vaccination, and at tumor progression if tumor progression occurred. Genomic DNA was extracted with the Qiagen DNeasy Blood extraction Kit.

This TCR derives from a human donor with glioblastoma. This receptor chain uses TRBV29-1 and TRBJ2-1; 9 bases in between match TRBD2. The material was blood, obtained after dendritic cell vaccination. The nucleotide sequence is given as TGCAGCGTTGTATTAGCGGGAGTTGGTTACAATGAGCAGTTCTTC. This codes for CSVVLAGVGYNEQFF.